This TCR beta chain was obtained from a study of cytomegalovirus exposure and HLA in healthy donors. A remark on this clone: The antigen remains undetermined.

PCR amplification relied on 60 Vbeta primers (plus 13 Jbeta primers). Assay used: immunoSEQ multiplex PCR; TCRdb lists only in-frame clones, some missing. The sample lists 85,000 to 100,000 clones, approximately 90% seen once, with 2.3% in the top ten. The CDR3 extends over 15 amino acids. The V end lost 5 bases, the J end lost 1 base, and 14 bases lay between the germline ends. The germline gives CDR1 SGHRS, CDR2 YFSETQ. Broader study findings: The number of N-insertions in an Asian-associated ancestry cluster was reportedly below the roughly 620-donor mean in a later analysis.

This clonotype originated in a man aged 18 to 35 in good health and CMV-seronegative. The chain is built from TRBV5-1 and TRBJ2-3, with D unclear. The sequencing sample was made of PBMCs. CDR3 bases: TGCGCCAGCAGTTTTATTAACGGAGGCACAGATACGCAGTATTTT. Its translation: CASSFINGGTDTQYF.